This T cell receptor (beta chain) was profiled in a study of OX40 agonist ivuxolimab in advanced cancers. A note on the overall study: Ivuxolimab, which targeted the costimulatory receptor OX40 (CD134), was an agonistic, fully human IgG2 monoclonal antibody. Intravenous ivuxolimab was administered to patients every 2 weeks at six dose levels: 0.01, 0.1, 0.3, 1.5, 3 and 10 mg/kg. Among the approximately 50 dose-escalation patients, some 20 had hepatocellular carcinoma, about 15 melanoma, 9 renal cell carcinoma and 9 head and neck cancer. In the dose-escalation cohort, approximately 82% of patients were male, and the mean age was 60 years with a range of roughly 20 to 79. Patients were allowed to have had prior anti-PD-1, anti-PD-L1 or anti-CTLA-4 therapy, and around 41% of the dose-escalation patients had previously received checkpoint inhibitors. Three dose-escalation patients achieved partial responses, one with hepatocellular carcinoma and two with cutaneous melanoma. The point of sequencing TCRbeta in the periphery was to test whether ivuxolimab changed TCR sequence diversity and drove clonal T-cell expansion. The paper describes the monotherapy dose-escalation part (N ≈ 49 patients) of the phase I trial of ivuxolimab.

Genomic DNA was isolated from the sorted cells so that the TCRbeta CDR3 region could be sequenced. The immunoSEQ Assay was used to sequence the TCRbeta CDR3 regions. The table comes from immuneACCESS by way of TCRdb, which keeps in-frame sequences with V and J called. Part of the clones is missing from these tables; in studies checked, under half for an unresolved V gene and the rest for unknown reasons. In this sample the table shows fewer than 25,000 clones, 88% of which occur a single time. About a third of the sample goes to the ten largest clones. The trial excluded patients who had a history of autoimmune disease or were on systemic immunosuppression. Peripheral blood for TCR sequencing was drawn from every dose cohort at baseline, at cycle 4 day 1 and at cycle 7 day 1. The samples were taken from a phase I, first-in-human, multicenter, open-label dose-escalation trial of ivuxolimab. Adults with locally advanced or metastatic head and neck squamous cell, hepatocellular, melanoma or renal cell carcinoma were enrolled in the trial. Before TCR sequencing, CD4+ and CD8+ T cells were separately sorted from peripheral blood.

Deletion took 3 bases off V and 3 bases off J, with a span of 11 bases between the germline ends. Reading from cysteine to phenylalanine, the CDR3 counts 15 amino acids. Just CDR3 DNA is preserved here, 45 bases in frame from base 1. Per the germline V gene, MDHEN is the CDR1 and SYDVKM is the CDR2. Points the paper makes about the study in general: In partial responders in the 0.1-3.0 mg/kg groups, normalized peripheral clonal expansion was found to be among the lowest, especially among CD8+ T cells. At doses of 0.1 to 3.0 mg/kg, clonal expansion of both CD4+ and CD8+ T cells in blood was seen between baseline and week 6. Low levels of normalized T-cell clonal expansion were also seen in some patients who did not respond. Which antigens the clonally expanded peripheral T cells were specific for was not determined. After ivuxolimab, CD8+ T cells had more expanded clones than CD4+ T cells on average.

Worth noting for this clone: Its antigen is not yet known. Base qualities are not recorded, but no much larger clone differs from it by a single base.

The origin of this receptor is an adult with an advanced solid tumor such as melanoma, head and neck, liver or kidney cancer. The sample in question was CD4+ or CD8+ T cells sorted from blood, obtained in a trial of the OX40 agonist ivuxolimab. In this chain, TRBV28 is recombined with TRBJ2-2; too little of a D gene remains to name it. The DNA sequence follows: TGTGCCAGCAGTTTTCTCCTCCGGGACACCGGGGAGCTGTTTTTT. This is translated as CASSFLLRDTGELFF.